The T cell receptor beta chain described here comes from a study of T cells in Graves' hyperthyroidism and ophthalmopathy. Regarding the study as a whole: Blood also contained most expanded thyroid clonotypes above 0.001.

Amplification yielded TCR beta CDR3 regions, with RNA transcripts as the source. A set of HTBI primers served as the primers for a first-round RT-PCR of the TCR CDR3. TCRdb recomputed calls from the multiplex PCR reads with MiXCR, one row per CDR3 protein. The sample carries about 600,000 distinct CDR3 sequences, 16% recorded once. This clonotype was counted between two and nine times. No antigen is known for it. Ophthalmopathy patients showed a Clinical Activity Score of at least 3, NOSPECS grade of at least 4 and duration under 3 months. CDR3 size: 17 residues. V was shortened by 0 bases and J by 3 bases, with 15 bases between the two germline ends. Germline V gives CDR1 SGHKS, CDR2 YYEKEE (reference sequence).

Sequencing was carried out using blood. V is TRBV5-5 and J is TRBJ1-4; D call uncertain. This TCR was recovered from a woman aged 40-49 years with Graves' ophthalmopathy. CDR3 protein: CASSLAGRSGSNEKLFF. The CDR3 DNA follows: TGTGCCAGCAGCTTGGCGGGCAGGTCCGGCTCTAATGAAAAACTGTTTTTT.